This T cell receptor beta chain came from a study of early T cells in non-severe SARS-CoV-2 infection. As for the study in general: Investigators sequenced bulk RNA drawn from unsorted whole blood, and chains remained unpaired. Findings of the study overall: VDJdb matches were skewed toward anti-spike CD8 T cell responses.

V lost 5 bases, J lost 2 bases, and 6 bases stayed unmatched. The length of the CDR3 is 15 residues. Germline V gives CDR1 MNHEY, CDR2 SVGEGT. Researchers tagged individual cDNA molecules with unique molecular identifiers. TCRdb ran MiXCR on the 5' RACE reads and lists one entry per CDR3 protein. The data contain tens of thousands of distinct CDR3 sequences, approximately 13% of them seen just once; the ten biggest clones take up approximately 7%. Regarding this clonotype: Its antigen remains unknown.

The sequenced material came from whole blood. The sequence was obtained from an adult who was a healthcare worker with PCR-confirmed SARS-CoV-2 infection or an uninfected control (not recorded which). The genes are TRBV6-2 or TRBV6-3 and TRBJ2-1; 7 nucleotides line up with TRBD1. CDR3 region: CASSEHRGTYNEQFF. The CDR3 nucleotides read TGTGCCAGCAGTGAGCACAGGGGCACCTACAATGAGCAGTTCTTC.